The 28 T cell receptor beta chains reported below all come from one sample, sequenced in a study of radiation and T cells in renal cell carcinoma (dated by TCRdb to between 2020 and 2021). Sample time point, as interpreted from the label and publication: baseline pretreatment blood. The treatment or condition label for this specimen denotes: 15 Gy SBRT to primary tumor, nephrectomy 4 weeks later. Libraries were made using the immunoSEQ multiplex PCR assay. TCRdb's version of the immuneACCESS table is confined to in-frame rearrangements and falls short of the full clone set. An unresolved V gene accounts for under half of the shortfall where checked; the remainder is of unknown origin. The sample data list 120,000 to 150,000 clones, and about 88% of these were observed just once. Of the sample, around 4.1% is held by the ten largest clones. The sample was blood, taken from a patient whose treatment included radiotherapy and nephrectomy. The receptors here all came from a woman aged 65 to 85 with renal cell carcinoma.

This rearrangement joins TRBV7-2 to TRBJ2-7, with unresolved D. CDR3 length: 14 residues. V lost 2 bases and J 1 base, leaving 9 bases between the germline ends. Germline V gene lookup returns CDR1 SGHTA and CDR2 FQGNSA. This chain's CDR3 is CASSLRHKSYEQYF. The CDR3 DNA reads TGTGCCAGCAGCTTAAGGCACAAGTCCTACGAGCAGTACTTC.

To note about this clone: Its ends do not fully match the called genes, so a read error is possible. The rearrangement joins TRBV4-1 to TRBJ2-1, with TRBD1 matching over 8 bases. This CDR3 contains 16 residues. Germline loops: CDR1 MGHRA, CDR2 YSYEKL. In nucleotides, the CDR3 is TGCGCCAGCAGCCAAGAAAACACAGGGGGGTACAGTGAGCAGTTCTTC. Translated: CASSQENTGGYSEQFF.

The genes are TRBV5-1 and TRBJ2-7; D not resolved. Germline V gives CDR1 SGHRS, CDR2 YFSETQ. The CDR3 runs 14 residues. V lost 5 bases and J 1 base, leaving 13 bases between the germline ends. The CDR3 DNA sequence: TGCGCCAGCAGTCGGACGACCGGATCCTACGAGCAGTACTTC. This translates into CASSRTTGSYEQYF.

The rearrangement links TRBV6-5 to TRBJ1-6, with D unresolved. There are 16 residues in the CDR3. The germline gives CDR1 MNHEY, CDR2 SVGAGI. V was pared by 2 bases and J by 0 bases, with 8 bases between. The CDR3 protein is CASSYVPSSYNSPLHF. In DNA, the CDR3 is TGTGCCAGCAGTTACGTCCCGAGCTCCTATAATTCACCCCTCCACTTT.

The chain recombines TRBV30 with TRBJ1-1; D is unresolved. V dropped 0 bases and J dropped 0 bases, with 5 bases sitting between them. CDR1 and CDR2 from the germline V gene are GTSNPN and SVGIG (reference sequence). CDR3 length: 13 residues. The CDR3 protein is CAWSVRLNTEAFF. The CDR3, as DNA: TGTGCCTGGAGTGTACGTCTGAACACTGAAGCTTTCTTT.

The table lists this clone with a count of one. The J gene is TRBJ1-1, the V gene TRBV13, with D perhaps matching TRBD1 (6 bases). Deletions cut 5 bases from V and 5 bases from J, with 15 bases between. In germline, CDR1 is PRHDT, CDR2 FYEKMQ (reference sequence). The CDR3 has 14 residues. The DNA for the CDR3 is TGTGCCAGCAGCCTCCGGCAGGGGAGGACTGAAGCTTTCTTT. This sequence encodes CASSLRQGRTEAFF.

The chain has TRBV14 and TRBJ2-7; maybe TRBD1 (5 bases). CDR1 and CDR2 from the germline V gene are SGHDN and FVKESK. The CDR3 extends over 15 amino acids. The ends were cut back, 1 base at V and 5 bases at J, with 15 bases in the middle. In DNA, the CDR3 is TGTGCCAGCAGCCAAGTTCGCGGCAGGGTGAACGAGCAGTACTTC. Translation: CASSQVRGRVNEQYF. The complete variable domain, with remaining parts taken from reference TRBV14 and TRBJ2-7, reads EAGVTQFPSHSVIEKGQTVTLRCDPISGHDNLYWYRRVMGKEIKFLLHFVKESKQDESGMPNNRFLAERTGGTYSTLKVQPAELEDSGVYFCASSQVRGRVNEQYFGPGTRLTVT.

The CDR3: CATTQSRGWAKNIQYF. In nucleotides, the CDR3 is TGTGCCACCACCCAGTCCCGGGGTTGGGCCAAAAACATTCAGTACTTC. The rearrangement links TRBV15 to TRBJ2-4, with D perhaps matching TRBD2 (5 bases). The V and J ends lost 7 bases and 1 base respectively, with 17 bases between them. Looked up from germline, CDR1 is LNHNV and CDR2 is YYDKDF (reference sequence). This CDR3 is built from 16 residues. Filled out from reference TRBV15 and TRBJ2-4, the complete variable domain reads DAMVIQNPRYQVTQFGKPVTLSCSQTLNHNVMYWYQQKSSQAPKLLFHYYDKDFNNEADTPDNFQSRRPNTSFCFLDIRSPGLGDTAMYLCATTQSRGWAKNIQYFGAGTRLSVL.

CDR3 region: CASSQVRGRTEAFF. The CDR3 coding sequence is TGCGCCAGCAGCCAAGTCAGGGGGCGGACTGAAGCTTTCTTT. The chain carries TRBV4-3 and TRBJ1-1, with 8 positions matching TRBD1. J lost 5 bases, V lost 1 base, and 3 bases had no gene match. This CDR3 has 14 residues. Germline values: CDR1 LGHNA, CDR2 YSLEER.

J is TRBJ1-2 and V is TRBV20-1; D remains ambiguous. Trimming cost V 3 bases and J 9 bases, with 11 bases left between them. CDR3 size: 11 residues. Germline V lookup: CDR1 DFQATT, CDR2 SNEGSKA (reference sequence). The CDR3 here is CSASLGVSYTF. CDR3 DNA: TGCAGTGCTAGTCTGGGTGTGAGCTACACCTTC.

A few counts support this clone. The V call is TRBV5-4, the J call TRBJ1-6; D is ambiguous. V was cut by 4 bases and J by 8 bases, with 16 bases left in between. The CDR3 loop spans 15 amino acids. CDR1 is SGHNT, CDR2 YYREEE, per germline (reference sequence). Here the CDR3 reads CASSLFQVQDSPLHF. The CDR3 nucleotides read TGTGCCAGCAGCCTTTTCCAGGTCCAGGATTCACCCCTCCACTTT.

J is TRBJ1-2 and V is TRBV2; TRBD1 matches at 10 bases. Germline V lookup: CDR1 SNHLY, CDR2 FYNNEI. After removal of 9 bases from V and 8 bases from J, the junction contained 9 bases not matched to a gene. The CDR3 is 13 amino acids. CDR3 sequence: CASRDRGATGYTF. Written as DNA, the CDR3 is TGTGCCAGTCGGGACAGGGGCGCGACGGGCTACACCTTC.

J is TRBJ1-3 and V is TRBV28; tentatively, D is TRBD1 (6 bases). V dropped 7 bases and J dropped 2 bases, with 12 bases sitting between them. There are 14 residues in the CDR3. CDR1 is MDHEN, CDR2 SYDVKM, per germline. The CDR3 DNA is TGTGCCAGCACGAACAGGGAGGCTGGAAACACCATATATTTT. This encodes CASTNREAGNTIYF.

This chain links TRBV14 with TRBJ2-3; TRBD1 matches at 9 bases. The CDR3 has 15 residues. The junction had 6 bases not matched to a gene; V was cut back by 3 bases and J by 5 bases. Germline V gene sequence: CDR1 SGHDN, CDR2 FVKESK. The CDR3 is CASSQDRGMRDTQYF. Here the CDR3 DNA reads TGTGCCAGCAGCCAGGACAGGGGCATGAGAGATACGCAGTATTTT.

The J gene is TRBJ1-1, the V gene TRBV27; TRBD1 might be the D (6 bases). Germline V gene data show CDR1 as MNHEY and CDR2 as SMNVEV (reference sequence). The CDR3 contains 15 residues. V lost 10 bases to trimming and J lost 7 bases, with 25 bases between them. CDR3 in DNA: TGTGCCACCAAGACAGGAGATAAGAGAGGAGGTGAAGCTTTCTTT. Translated, it gives CATKTGDKRGGEAFF.

This chain connects TRBV7-2 to TRBJ2-7; maybe TRBD1 (6 bases). Trimming took off 3 bases at V and 1 base at J, with 7 bases between the two ends. From germline, CDR1 is SGHTA and CDR2 FQGNSA. This CDR3 contains 13 residues. CDR3 amino acids: CASSFTGSYEQYF. CDR3 nucleotides: TGTGCCAGCAGCTTTACAGGGTCCTACGAGCAGTACTTC.

V is TRBV5-1 and J is TRBJ1-6, with D unresolved. The CDR3 has 16 residues. V was pared by 0 bases and J by 2 bases, with 9 bases between. Germline V gene data show CDR1 as SGHRS and CDR2 as YFSETQ. DNA of the CDR3: TGCGCCAGCAGCTTGGGACTGTCGGCCTATAATTCACCCCTCCACTTT. Its translation: CASSLGLSAYNSPLHF.

The chain uses TRBV30 and TRBJ2-7; D not resolved. The CDR3 is made up of 13 amino acids. Germline-derived CDR1 and CDR2 are GTSNPN and SVGIG (reference sequence). V lost 0 bases and J lost 3, with 9 bases in between. CDR3 nucleotide sequence: TGTGCCTGGAGTGTACACAGAGACTACGAGCAGTACTTC. This codes for CAWSVHRDYEQYF.

There are a few counts of this clone. The rearrangement uses TRBV19 and TRBJ1-2, with D unresolved. V was cut by 4 bases and J by 8 bases, with 11 bases left in between. CDR1 is LNHDA, CDR2 SQIVND, per germline (reference sequence). The CDR3 consists of 12 residues. The DNA for the CDR3 is TGTGCCAGTAGTACCCGGACCGAAGGCTACACCTTC. The encoded protein is CASSTRTEGYTF.

To note about this clone: This specimen includes other DNA sequences encoding the same CDR3. The rearrangement links TRBV7-2 to TRBJ2-7; possibly TRBD1 or TRBD2 for D (5 bases each). The CDR3 spans 13 residues. Germline V gene sequence: CDR1 SGHTA, CDR2 FQGNSA. V was trimmed by 3 bases and J by 0 bases, leaving 6 bases between them. DNA for the CDR3: TGTGCCAGCAGCTTTGGGGGCTCCTACGAGCAGTACTTC. This sequence encodes CASSFGGSYEQYF.

This chain joins TRBV2 and TRBJ1-6; D might be TRBD1 (5 bases). The V gene's germline CDR1 is SNHLY and CDR2 FYNNEI. V gave up 6 bases and J gave up 7 bases, with 19 bases separating them. The length of the CDR3 is 16 residues. This CDR3 is CASSRDGGSGNSPLHF. The CDR3 nucleotides are TGTGCCAGCAGCCGGGACGGTGGCTCCGGGAATTCACCCCTCCACTTT.

The CDR3 DNA follows: TGTGCCAGCAGGAGGGGGGCGGGAGATACGCAGTATTTT. Protein: CASRRGAGDTQYF. The gene calls are TRBV6-5 and TRBJ2-3; perhaps D is TRBD1 or TRBD2 (6 bases each). Deletions cut 6 bases from V and 5 bases from J, with 12 bases between. This CDR3 is 13 amino acids long. Germline V gene data show CDR1 as MNHEY and CDR2 as SVGAGI.

This chain joins TRBV5-4 and TRBJ1-1; the match to TRBD1 covers 9 bases. This CDR3 spans 15 amino acids. V gave up 4 bases and J gave up 5 bases; unmatched junction bases: 9. Per germline, CDR1 SGHNT and CDR2 YYREEE (reference sequence). The CDR3: CASSRTGGPQTEAFF. For the CDR3, the DNA is TGTGCCAGCAGCCGTACAGGGGGCCCCCAGACTGAAGCTTTCTTT.

This clone showed up just once. This sequence joins TRBV15 and TRBJ2-1, with 7 bases identical to TRBD2. Germline loops: CDR1 LNHNV, CDR2 YYDKDF (reference sequence). J gave up 0 bases and V 2 bases, and 1 base lay outside the gene matches. The CDR3 sequence is 15 residues long. CDR3 protein: CATSRSGDSYNEQFF. The CDR3 DNA follows: TGTGCCACCAGCAGAAGCGGGGACTCCTACAATGAGCAGTTCTTC.

The chain employs TRBV2 and TRBJ1-4; TRBD1 matches 7 bases. Trimming took 7 bases from V and 7 from J; bases not matched to a gene: 9. The CDR3 has 14 amino acids. CDR1 SNHLY and CDR2 FYNNEI come from the germline V gene. The chain's CDR3 is CASTTDRVVEKLFF. Written as DNA, the CDR3 is TGTGCCAGCACCACCGACAGGGTGGTTGAAAAACTGTTTTTT.

The chain couples TRBV7-2 to TRBJ1-1; no definite D call. The CDR3 has 13 residues. V gave up 3 bases and J gave up 1 base, with 6 bases separating them. Germline CDR1 SGHTA, CDR2 FQGNSA. As DNA, the CDR3 is TGTGCCAGCAGCTTTCACGGGAACACTGAAGCTTTCTTT. Its translation: CASSFHGNTEAFF. Looking up the rest from reference TRBV7-2 and TRBJ1-1 gives the full variable domain: GAGVSQSPSNKVTEKGKDVELRCDPISGHTALYWYRQSLGQGLEFLIYFQGNSAPDKSGLPSDRFSAERTGGSVSTLTIQRTQQEDSAVYLCASSFHGNTEAFFGQGTRLTVV.

The V and J genes are TRBV11-1 and TRBJ2-2; TRBD2 agrees at 10 bases. The junction had 7 bases not matched to a gene; V was cut back by 5 bases and J by 4 bases. Germline V gene data show CDR1 as SGHAT and CDR2 as FQDESV (reference sequence). The CDR3 extends over 16 amino acids. The CDR3 protein is CASSGPIAGGTGELFF. As DNA, the CDR3 is TGTGCCAGCAGCGGGCCCATAGCGGGGGGCACCGGGGAGCTGTTTTTT.

This clone has just one count. Other DNA sequences in this specimen translate into the identical CDR3. The chain has TRBV5-1 and TRBJ1-2; D is perhaps TRBD1 (5 bases). Germline V gene lookup returns CDR1 SGHRS and CDR2 YFSETQ. Between the trimmed V and J ends, which lost 4 bases and 5 bases, there was a span of 15 bases. This CDR3 has 14 residues. The CDR3 bases are TGCGCCAGCAGCCTGGGGCAGAGCAGGTATGGCTACACCTTC. The encoded protein is CASSLGQSRYGYTF.